This is a list of T cell receptor beta chains from one sample in a study of blood T cell repertoires in COVID-19. This table comes from immunoSEQ multiplex PCR, and its TCRdb copy is limited to in-frame clones, with some not included. The data show approximately 200,000 clones, roughly 80% seen once. The sequencing sample was made of peripheral blood. The receptors shown here come from a human donor in a cohort sampled during active COVID-19. The CDR3 runs from the conserved cysteine through the conserved F or W. The D gene is left open where the match is weak. The size field is filled for only some rows; it gives once, few, many or a size class.

J,size,D,V,DNA,CDR3
TRBJ2-7,-,-,TRBV28,TGTGCCAGCAGTTTTCAAAGCGGACCCTACGAGCAGTACTTC,CASSFQSGPYEQYF
TRBJ2-1,-,TRBD1,TRBV13,TGTGCCAGCAGCGAGGGGACAGCGAATGAGCAGTTCTTC,CASSEGTANEQFF
TRBJ1-4,-,-,TRBV4-1,TGCGCCAGCAGCCCTTCGGAAGGCGGGAATGAAAAACTGTTTTTT,CASSPSEGGNEKLFF
TRBJ1-2,-,TRBD1,TRBV7-3,TGTGCCAGCAGCCCACAGGGGAACTATGGCTACACCTTC,CASSPQGNYGYTF
TRBJ2-7,-,TRBD2,TRBV10-3,TGTGCCATCAGTGGGTCACGGGAGGGCCGATTCTACGAGCAGTACTTC,CAISGSREGRFYEQYF
TRBJ1-2,-,-,TRBV4-2,TGTGCCAGCAGCCCCAGGGAAGGACAGTCTTATGGCTACACCTTC,CASSPREGQSYGYTF
TRBJ1-2,-,-,TRBV20-1,TGCAGTGCTCAAGAGGGAACATTC,CSAQEGTF
TRBJ1-2,-,-,TRBV29-1,TGCAGCGTTGAAGGGTCGGAGTATGGCTACACCTTC,CSVEGSEYGYTF
TRBJ1-5,once,-,TRBV6-5,TGTGCCAGCAGCCGGGGGGGCTCTGCGGATCAGCCCCAGCATTTT,CASSRGGSADQPQHF
TRBJ2-5,-,-,TRBV3-1/TRBV3-2,TGTGCCAGCAGCCAAGATAGGGGGTATGAGACCCAGTACTTC,CASSQDRGYETQYF
TRBJ1-1,-,-,TRBV6-5,TGTGCCAGCAGTTACTCGGAGGTAAACACTGAAGCTTTCTTT,CASSYSEVNTEAFF
TRBJ1-5,-,TRBD1,TRBV3-1/TRBV3-2,TGTGCCAGCAGCCAAACAGGGGCGGGTCAGCCCCAGCATTTT,CASSQTGAGQPQHF
TRBJ2-1,-,TRBD2,TRBV7-3,TGTGCCAGCAGCCTCGGACTAGCGCGCAACAATGAGCAGTTCTTC,CASSLGLARNNEQFF
TRBJ1-4,-,TRBD1,TRBV28,TGTGCCAGCAGGTCCGGGACAGGGACTGAAAAACTGTTTTTT,CASRSGTGTEKLFF
TRBJ2-4,-,TRBD1,TRBV5-6,TGTGCCAGCAGCGTGGACAGGCGCGTAAACATTCAGTACTTC,CASSVDRRVNIQYF
TRBJ2-2,-,TRBD1,TRBV27,TGTGCCAGCAGTTTTTTACAGGGGGGCGCCGGGGAGCTGTTTTTT,CASSFLQGGAGELFF
TRBJ1-1,-,-,TRBV6-2/TRBV6-3,TGTGCCAGCAGTTACTCGCGGACTGAAGCTTTCTTT,CASSYSRTEAFF
TRBJ2-7,-,-,TRBV30,TGTGCCTGGAGTGACAGTTACGAGCAGTACTTC,CAWSDSYEQYF
TRBJ1-2,many,-,TRBV5-5,TGTGCCAGCAGCGACGACAGTTTCTATGGCTACACCTTC,CASSDDSFYGYTF
TRBJ1-5,-,-,TRBV6-6,TGTGCCAGCAGTCCCCAGGCAAATCAGCCCCAGCATTTT,CASSPQANQPQHF
TRBJ2-3,-,-,TRBV30,TGTGCCTGGGGCAGAGATACGCAGTATTTT,CAWGRDTQYF
TRBJ2-7,-,-,TRBV12-3/TRBV12-4,TGTGCCAGCAGTTTCCAGGGGACCTACGAGCAGTACTTC,CASSFQGTYEQYF
TRBJ2-7,-,TRBD2,TRBV5-6,TGTGCCAGCAGCTTAGGACTAGCGGGAGGGTCCTACGAGCAGTACTTC,CASSLGLAGGSYEQYF
TRBJ2-1,-,-,TRBV27,TGTGCCAGCAGTTTTTATGGCAGGGCAAGTGAGCAGTTCTTC,CASSFYGRASEQFF
TRBJ2-7,few,-,TRBV6-1,TGTGCCAGCAGTGACAGCTCCTACGAGCAGTACTTC,CASSDSSYEQYF
TRBJ1-5,once,-,TRBV18,TGTGCCAGCTCAGAACTTACAGGTGGTAATCAGCCCCAGCATTTT,CASSELTGGNQPQHF
TRBJ1-1,-,-,TRBV6-5,TGTGCCAGCAGTTACTCGGGAGGGCGAGACACTGAAGCTTTCTTT,CASSYSGGRDTEAFF
TRBJ2-7,few,-,TRBV27,TGTGCCAGCAGTCCTGACAGCCCCAACTACGAGCAGTACTTC,CASSPDSPNYEQYF
TRBJ1-6,-,-,TRBV6-1,TGTGCCAGCAGTGCCAGGGGAAGCTCCTATAATTCACCCCTCCACTTT,CASSARGSSYNSPLHF
TRBJ2-1,-,TRBD2,TRBV11-2,TGTGCCAGCAGGGATCCCGGGACTAGCGGGGTCTATGAGCAGTTCTTC,CASRDPGTSGVYEQFF
TRBJ2-5,-,-,TRBV9,TGTGCCAGCAGCCCACAGGGAAGGGGAGAGACCCAGTACTTC,CASSPQGRGETQYF
TRBJ2-1,-,-,TRBV19,TGTGCCAGTAGTATCGTACTAACTTACAATGAGCAGTTCTTC,CASSIVLTYNEQFF
TRBJ1-1,-,-,TRBV14,TGTGCCAGCAGCCAAGATCGAGGAAGAGTGAACACTGAAGCTTTCTTT,CASSQDRGRVNTEAFF
TRBJ1-1,-,-,TRBV5-8,TGTGCCAGCAGCTTGGGACAGATCATGAACACTGAAGCTTTCTTT,CASSLGQIMNTEAFF
TRBJ2-7,-,-,TRBV4-1,TGCGCCAGCAGCCAAGAAGGCACAGTCCAATCCTACGAGCAGTACTTC,CASSQEGTVQSYEQYF
TRBJ1-1,-,-,TRBV4-3,TGCGCCAGCAGCCAAAGCCGGGGTATGAACACTGAAGCTTTCTTT,CASSQSRGMNTEAFF
TRBJ2-7,-,-,TRBV7-9,TGTGCCAGCAGCTTAGTACAGGCGGTCTACGAGCAGTACTTC,CASSLVQAVYEQYF
TRBJ1-3,-,TRBD1,TRBV5-1,TGCGCCAGCAGCCCACAGGGGGCGAGGGACTCTGGAAACACCATATATTTT,CASSPQGARDSGNTIYF
TRBJ2-7,once,-,TRBV11-2,TGTGCCAGCAAGGCCTTTCTGGCGGGGAACTACGAGCAGTACTTC,CASKAFLAGNYEQYF
TRBJ2-5,-,TRBD1,TRBV24-1,TGTGCCACCAGTGGCCCGGGACAGGGGGCTGTACAAGAGACCCAGTACTTC,CATSGPGQGAVQETQYF
TRBJ1-2,few,-,TRBV18,TGTGCCAGCTCACCAGGGGGCGAATATGGCTACACCTTC,CASSPGGEYGYTF
TRBJ2-1,-,-,TRBV19,TGTGCCAGTACCCTTAGCGGTCCGTCCTACAATGAGCAGTTCTTC,CASTLSGPSYNEQFF
TRBJ2-1,-,TRBD2,TRBV7-2,TGTGCCAGCAGCTTAGTTGGCGGGAGGACGTCCTACAATGAGCAGTTCTTC,CASSLVGGRTSYNEQFF
TRBJ2-5,-,TRBD2,TRBV18,TGTGCCAGCTCACCACTCCGCGGGAGGTACCAAGAGACCCAGTACTTC,CASSPLRGRYQETQYF
TRBJ2-7,-,TRBD2,TRBV4-3,TGCGCCAGCAGCCCGAGCGGACTAGCGATCATCTACGAGCAGTACTTC,CASSPSGLAIIYEQYF
TRBJ2-5,-,-,TRBV24-1,TGTGCCACCAGTGACCCCAGCGTAGCAGCGGTCCAAGAGACCCAGTACTTC,CATSDPSVAAVQETQYF
TRBJ2-5,-,TRBD1,TRBV7-4,TGTGCCAGCAGCCAACAGGGGCAAGAGACCCAGTACTTC,CASSQQGQETQYF
TRBJ1-6,-,-,TRBV6-5,TGTGCCAGCAGCCCGTTCTCTGACAGGCGCCTGGGCCTCCACTTT,CASSPFSDRRLGLHF
TRBJ1-2,-,-,TRBV7-9,TGTGCCAGCAGCTTAGCGCGCCTCTCGGGTGGCTACACCTTC,CASSLARLSGGYTF
TRBJ2-7,-,TRBD1,TRBV6-2/TRBV6-3,TGTGCCAGCAGTCCCCGGGACAGCACCTACGAGCAGTACTTC,CASSPRDSTYEQYF
TRBJ2-6,-,-,TRBV3-1/TRBV3-2,TGCGCCAGCAGCCAATTCGGGTTCTCTGGGGCCAACGTCCTGACTTTC,CASSQFGFSGANVLTF
TRBJ2-7,-,TRBD2,TRBV27,TGTGCCAGCAAGCTAGCGGGAGTTCTGGACGAGCAGTACTTC,CASKLAGVLDEQYF
TRBJ2-5,-,TRBD2,TRBV6-4,TGTGCCAGCAGCGTCGGGGCTGCTAGCGGGAGTCAGGAGACCCAGTACTTC,CASSVGAASGSQETQYF
TRBJ2-7,-,TRBD1,TRBV24-1,TGTGCCACCAGTGATCACGACAGGGCCCACGAGCAGTACTTC,CATSDHDRAHEQYF